This T cell receptor (beta chain) is from a study of PD-1 blockade in classical Hodgkin lymphoma. The V gene lost 5 bases and the J gene lost 6 bases, with 15 bases spanning the gap. This CDR3 has 14 amino acids. CDR1 is SGHTA and CDR2 is FQGTGA in the germline V gene. Following autologous stem cell transplantation, relapse occurred in every patient, and exposure to brentuximab vedotin varied. This clone was picked up one time. Sequencing was performed with immunoSEQ multiplex PCR; in TCRdb, only in-frame clones are kept and a portion is missing. The repertoire consists of roughly 22,000 clones, with around 65% occurring once and the leading ten covering about 5%.

The rearrangement uses TRBV7-3 and TRBJ2-3; D is ambiguous. This clonotype originated in a human donor with classical Hodgkin lymphoma. The sequences come from peripheral blood mononuclear cells (PBMCs), collected at baseline. The CDR3 here is CASSPGLGWDTQYF. CDR3 nucleotide sequence: TGTGCCAGCAGCCCTGGCTTGGGCTGGGATACGCAGTATTTT.